The subject of this entry is one T cell receptor beta chain. As yet, its antigen is unknown. The record originates from a study of CD8+ T cells in alopecia areata. As for the study in general: Treated patients were dosed with oral tofacitinib, taking 5 to 10 mg twice daily. Scoring of treated patients' severity used the percentage of affected scalp area. Findings and limits, study-wide: Mouse data revealed clearer TCR sharing than patient data did, a gap possibly tied to HLA.

Germline V gene data show CDR1 as SGHDT and CDR2 as YYEEEE. The CDR3 loop spans 13 amino acids. V gave up 4 bases and J gave up 0 bases, with 6 bases separating them. Noted treatment: oral pan-JAK inhibitor, 5-10 mg twice daily. Extracted RNA was reverse transcribed, and the resulting cDNA served as sequencing template. TCRdb keeps only in-frame clones here, not all; method: immunoSEQ multiplex PCR. The table records around 190,000 clones, around 60% of them present only once. The source is a human donor with alopecia areata. The sample in question was CD4+ T cells sorted from blood, obtained at week 4, from a patient treated with tofacitinib. This chain uses TRBV5-6 with TRBJ2-3; D is ambiguous. The CDR3 protein is CASSAASTDTQYF. CDR3 in DNA: TGTGCCAGCAGCGCTGCTAGCACAGATACGCAGTATTTT.